A selection of T cell receptor beta chains follows, all from one sample in a study of blood T cell repertoires in COVID-19. The data were produced by immunoSEQ multiplex PCR, yet TCRdb's version contains in-frame clones alone and is incomplete. Among about 260,000 clones, 70% to 90% were seen once, and the ten largest hold roughly 3.6%. Input material: peripheral blood. The source of these receptors is a woman in her 40s with acute or convalescent COVID-19. Each CDR3 is given without its conserved first and last residue. The order of the fields is clone size, J gene, V gene, CDR3 protein. Clone size is given for some rows only: seen once, a few or many times, or a class if the clone is expanded.

. TRBJ1-5 TRBV5-1 ASSYSGGKEQPQH
. TRBJ1-3 TRBV12-1 ASSFGQGRNTIY
. TRBJ2-2 TRBV3-1/TRBV3-2 ASSQGTSPGELF
. TRBJ1-1 TRBV21-1 ASSSRDRLNTEAF
. TRBJ1-5 TRBV7-9 ASSPTGKGNQPQH
. TRBJ1-3 TRBV2 ASSFGQGKYTIY
. TRBJ1-6 TRBV6-6 ASSPWSSSYNSPLH
. TRBJ2-3 TRBV2 ASFEGRGGQY
. TRBJ2-1 TRBV6-5 ASSYSKTSGGFEQF
. TRBJ1-2 TRBV4-1 ASRNVGGVNYGYT
. TRBJ1-6 TRBV18 ASSPGPDSYNSPLH
. TRBJ1-2 TRBV12-5 ASGYTTTGDSYGYT
once TRBJ2-6 TRBV5-1 ASSQSTGSGANVLT
. TRBJ1-2 TRBV5-4 ASSLGPGQGAGHGYT
. TRBJ1-6 TRBV2 ASIYRRQSPLH
. TRBJ1-5 TRBV6-6 ASSPIPGQGRSNQPQH
. TRBJ1-5 TRBV4-1 ASSQDMGSHNRGQPQH
. TRBJ2-3 TRBV7-2 ASSKEGRNTQY
once TRBJ2-1 TRBV7-2 ASSLEGRALFEQF
. TRBJ1-6 TRBV19 AGSDRPNSPLH
. TRBJ1-3 TRBV19 ASSSFRGLPPSGNTIY
. TRBJ2-5 TRBV5-1 ASSFEETQY
. TRBJ1-1 TRBV14 ASSHNRMNTEAF
. TRBJ2-1 TRBV10-3 AISFQGANEQF
few TRBJ1-1 TRBV5-4 ASSLWPENTEAF
. TRBJ1-2 TRBV5-1 ASSLRTGGNYGYT
. TRBJ1-6 TRBV27 ASGYQTGGYGSPLH
. TRBJ1-2 TRBV5-1 ASSLAGGGRMEGYT
. TRBJ1-1 TRBV11-2 ASSLFSGWDTEAF
. TRBJ2-5 TRBV15 ATSRDQGTSRIQY
. TRBJ1-2 TRBV19 ASRNRVDGYT
. TRBJ2-1 TRBV6-5 ASSGTGGIYNEQF
. TRBJ2-5 TRBV7-2 ASSFYNTQETQY
. TRBJ2-1 TRBV10-1 ASSEGRLTNNEQF
few TRBJ1-5 TRBV27 ATKTGNQPQH
. TRBJ2-2 TRBV6-4 ASSDGLAGGHTGELF
. TRBJ1-1 TRBV19 ASSISGWGSTEAF
. TRBJ1-2 TRBV25-1 ASSGQGARNRYGYT
. TRBJ1-3 TRBV2 ASRGTVSGNTIY
once TRBJ1-1 TRBV2 ASSVQGTEAF